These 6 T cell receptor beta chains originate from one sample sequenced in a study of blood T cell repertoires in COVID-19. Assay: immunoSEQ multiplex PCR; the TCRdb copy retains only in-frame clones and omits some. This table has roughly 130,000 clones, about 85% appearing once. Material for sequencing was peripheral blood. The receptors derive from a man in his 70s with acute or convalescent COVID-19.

The CDR3 DNA sequence: TGTGCCAGCAGCTACTCCTATGAGCAGTTCTTC. It encodes CASSYSYEQFF. The chain combines TRBV7-2 with TRBJ2-1, with D unresolved. V was pared by 4 bases and J by 8 bases, with 6 bases between. CDR1 SGHTA and CDR2 FQGNSA come from the germline V gene. This CDR3 region has 11 residues.

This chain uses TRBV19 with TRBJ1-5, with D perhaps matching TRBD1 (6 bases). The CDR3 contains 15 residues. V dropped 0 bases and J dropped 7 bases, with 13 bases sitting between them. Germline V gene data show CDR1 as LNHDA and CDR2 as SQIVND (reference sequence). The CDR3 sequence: CASSIERRGRQPQHF. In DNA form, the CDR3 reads TGTGCCAGTAGTATAGAGAGGCGGGGGCGACAGCCCCAGCATTTT.

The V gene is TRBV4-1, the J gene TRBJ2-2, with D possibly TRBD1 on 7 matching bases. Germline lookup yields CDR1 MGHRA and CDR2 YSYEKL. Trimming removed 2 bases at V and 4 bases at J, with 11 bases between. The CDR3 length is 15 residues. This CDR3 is CASSQLQGGTGELFF. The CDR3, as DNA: TGCGCCAGCAGCCAATTGCAGGGGGGCACCGGGGAGCTGTTTTTT.

The CDR3 DNA reads TGTGCCAGCAGCCCACTAGCGGGGGGGTCTGATGAGCAGTTCTTC. Encoded protein: CASSPLAGGSDEQFF. This chain links TRBV4-2 with TRBJ2-1, with 13 bases matching TRBD2. The CDR3 runs to 15 residues. Germline V gene sequence: CDR1 LGHNA, CDR2 YNFKEQ. Trimming at V came to 4 bases and at J to 8 bases, leaving 5 bases not matched to a gene.

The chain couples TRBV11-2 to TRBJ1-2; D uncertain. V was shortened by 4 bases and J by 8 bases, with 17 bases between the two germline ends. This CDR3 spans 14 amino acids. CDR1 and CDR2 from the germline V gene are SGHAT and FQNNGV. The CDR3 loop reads CASSYSLRDLGYTF. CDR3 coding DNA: TGTGCCAGCAGCTACAGTCTTCGGGATCTAGGCTACACCTTC.

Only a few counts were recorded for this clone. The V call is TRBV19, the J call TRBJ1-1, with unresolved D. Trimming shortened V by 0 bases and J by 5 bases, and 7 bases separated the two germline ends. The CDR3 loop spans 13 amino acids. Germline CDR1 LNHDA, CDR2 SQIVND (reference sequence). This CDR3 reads CASSIDRGTEAFF. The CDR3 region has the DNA TGTGCCAGTAGTATAGATCGGGGTACTGAAGCTTTCTTT. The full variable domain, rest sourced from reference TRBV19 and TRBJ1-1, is DGGITQSPKYLFRKEGQNVTLSCEQNLNHDAMYWYRQDPGQGLRLIYYSQIVNDFQKGDIAEGYSVSREKKESFPLTVTSAQKNPTAFYLCASSIDRGTEAFFGQGTRLTVV.